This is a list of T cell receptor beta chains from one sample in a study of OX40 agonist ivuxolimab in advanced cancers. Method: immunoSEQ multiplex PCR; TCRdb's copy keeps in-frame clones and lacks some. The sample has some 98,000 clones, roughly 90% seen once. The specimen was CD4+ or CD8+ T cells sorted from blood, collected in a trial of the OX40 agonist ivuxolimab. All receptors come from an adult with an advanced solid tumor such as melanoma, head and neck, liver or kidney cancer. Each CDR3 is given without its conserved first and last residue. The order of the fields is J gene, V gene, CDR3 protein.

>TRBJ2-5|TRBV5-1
ASSLENEETQY
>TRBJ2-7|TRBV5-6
ASSTDTYEQY
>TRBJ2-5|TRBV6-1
ASSAFGGGPQETQY
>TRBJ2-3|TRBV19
ASSIGWSGRGTDTQY
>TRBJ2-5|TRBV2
AGNRDQETQY
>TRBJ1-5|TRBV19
ASSTPGTGHQPQH
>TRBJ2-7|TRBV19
ASSIVGTGFVEQY
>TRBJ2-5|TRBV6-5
ASSYFTAGGRETQY
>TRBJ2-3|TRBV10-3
AILGNTDTQY
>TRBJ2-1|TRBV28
ASGTGSAGGLKSEF
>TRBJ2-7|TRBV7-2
ASSLVGDRADEQY
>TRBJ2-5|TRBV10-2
ASARLAGGPQTQY
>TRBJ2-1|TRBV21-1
APERESYNEQF
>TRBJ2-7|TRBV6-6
ASSLDVSGYEQY
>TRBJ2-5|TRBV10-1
ASSEVKGRTQY
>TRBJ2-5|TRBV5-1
ASSLWSSQETQY
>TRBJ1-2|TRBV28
ASSPGTDYGYT
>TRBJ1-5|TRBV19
ASSIGQGFRQPQH
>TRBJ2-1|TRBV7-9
ASSFSARGSYNEQF
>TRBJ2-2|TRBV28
ASRSFDNRQGGWNTGELF
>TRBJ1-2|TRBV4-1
ASSPTGPIYGYT
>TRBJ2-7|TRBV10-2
ASSMTSSEQY
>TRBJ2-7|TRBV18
ASSPGTSGTYEQY
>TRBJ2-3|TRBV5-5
ASSLPATDTQY
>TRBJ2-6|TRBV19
ASTPIRGGAPGANVLT
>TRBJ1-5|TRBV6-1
ASSAGTGGVGQPQH
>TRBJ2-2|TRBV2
ASRRARGDTGELF
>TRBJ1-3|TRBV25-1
ASSDSLGNTIY
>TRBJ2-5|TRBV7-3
ASSLGALETQY
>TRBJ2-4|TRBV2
ASSESRLDEREGPKNIQY
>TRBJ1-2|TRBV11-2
ASSRTRTSGGYT
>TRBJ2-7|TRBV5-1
ASSLVSAGGYEQY
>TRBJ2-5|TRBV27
ASSFLTSGRLQETQY
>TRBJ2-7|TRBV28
ASSLFSTGSYEQY
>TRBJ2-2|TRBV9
ASKRDGTYTGELF
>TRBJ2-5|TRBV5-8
ASSTGTLQETQY
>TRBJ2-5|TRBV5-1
ASSARGLAVLETQY
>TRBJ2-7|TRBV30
AWSVGRLAGVSLVYEQY
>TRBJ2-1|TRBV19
ASSPTEFNEQF
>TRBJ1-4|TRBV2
ASRVRSTNEKLF
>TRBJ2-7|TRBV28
ASSDRGPNPYEQY
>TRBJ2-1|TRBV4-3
ASSQASSGGYNEQF
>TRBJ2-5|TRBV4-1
ASSQDLNRFGTQY
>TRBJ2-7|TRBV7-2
ASSLVGGSYEQY
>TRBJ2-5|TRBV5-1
ASSSGLAGQETQY